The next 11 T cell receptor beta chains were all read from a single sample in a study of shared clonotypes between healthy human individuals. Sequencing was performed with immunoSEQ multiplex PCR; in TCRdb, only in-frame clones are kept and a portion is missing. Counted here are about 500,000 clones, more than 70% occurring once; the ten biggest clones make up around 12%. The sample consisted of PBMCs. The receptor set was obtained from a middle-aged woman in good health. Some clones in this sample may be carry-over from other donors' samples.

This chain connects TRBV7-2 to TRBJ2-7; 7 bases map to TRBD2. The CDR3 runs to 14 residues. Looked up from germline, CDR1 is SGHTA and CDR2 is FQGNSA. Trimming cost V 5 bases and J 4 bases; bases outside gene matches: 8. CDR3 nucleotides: TGTGCCAGCAGCATCGCGGGAGATGGGTACGAGCAGTACTTC. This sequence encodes CASSIAGDGYEQYF.

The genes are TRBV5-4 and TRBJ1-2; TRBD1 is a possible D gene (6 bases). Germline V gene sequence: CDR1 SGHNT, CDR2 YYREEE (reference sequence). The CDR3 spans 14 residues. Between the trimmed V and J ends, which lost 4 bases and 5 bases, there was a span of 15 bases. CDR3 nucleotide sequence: TGTGCCAGCAGCCCAGACAGGACGGGGTATGGCTACACCTTC. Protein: CASSPDRTGYGYTF.

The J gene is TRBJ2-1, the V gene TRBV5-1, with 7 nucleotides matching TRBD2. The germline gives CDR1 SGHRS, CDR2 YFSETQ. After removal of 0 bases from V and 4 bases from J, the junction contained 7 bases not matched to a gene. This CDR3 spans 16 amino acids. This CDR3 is CASSLGSGGAYNEQFF. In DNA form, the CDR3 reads TGCGCCAGCAGCTTGGGTTCGGGGGGAGCTTACAATGAGCAGTTCTTC.

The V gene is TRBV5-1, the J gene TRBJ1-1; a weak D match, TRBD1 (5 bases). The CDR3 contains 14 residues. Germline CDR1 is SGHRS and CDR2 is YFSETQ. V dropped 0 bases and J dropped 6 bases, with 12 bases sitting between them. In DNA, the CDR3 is TGCGCCAGCAGCTTGGGTCCGGAAGGGGCTGAAGCTTTCTTT. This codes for CASSLGPEGAEAFF.

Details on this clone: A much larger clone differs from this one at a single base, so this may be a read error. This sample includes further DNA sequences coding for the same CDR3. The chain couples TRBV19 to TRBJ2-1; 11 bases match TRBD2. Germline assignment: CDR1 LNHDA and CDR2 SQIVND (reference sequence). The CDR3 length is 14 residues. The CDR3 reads CATLLAGEHNEQFF. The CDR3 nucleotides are TGTGCCACTCTACTAGCGGGAGAACACAACGAGCAGTTCTTC.

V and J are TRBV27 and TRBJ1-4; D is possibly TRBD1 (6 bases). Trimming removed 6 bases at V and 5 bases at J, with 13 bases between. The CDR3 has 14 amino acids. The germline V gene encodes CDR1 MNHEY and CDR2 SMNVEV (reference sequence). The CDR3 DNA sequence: TGTGCCAGCAGCCGGGACACCGAGAATGAAAAACTGTTTTTT. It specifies CASSRDTENEKLFF.

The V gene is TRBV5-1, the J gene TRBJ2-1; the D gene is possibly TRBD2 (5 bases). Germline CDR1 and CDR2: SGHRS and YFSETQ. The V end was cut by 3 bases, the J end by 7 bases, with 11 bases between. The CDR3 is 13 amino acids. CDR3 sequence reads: CASSSLESNEQFF. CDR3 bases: TGCGCCAGCAGCTCACTAGAAAGTAATGAGCAGTTCTTC.

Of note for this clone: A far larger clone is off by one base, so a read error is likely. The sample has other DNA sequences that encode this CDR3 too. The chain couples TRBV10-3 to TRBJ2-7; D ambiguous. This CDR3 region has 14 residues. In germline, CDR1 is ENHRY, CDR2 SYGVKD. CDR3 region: CAISESSRYYEQYF. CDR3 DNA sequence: TGCGCCATCAGTGAGTCCAGTCGCTACTACGAGCAGTACTTC.

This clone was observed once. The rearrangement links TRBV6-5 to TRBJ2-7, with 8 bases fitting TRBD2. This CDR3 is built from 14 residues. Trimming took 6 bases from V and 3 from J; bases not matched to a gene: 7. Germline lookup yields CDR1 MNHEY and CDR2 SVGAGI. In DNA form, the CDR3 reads TGTGCCAGCAGAACAGACCTAGCGGGCTACGAGCAGTACTTC. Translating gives CASRTDLAGYEQYF.

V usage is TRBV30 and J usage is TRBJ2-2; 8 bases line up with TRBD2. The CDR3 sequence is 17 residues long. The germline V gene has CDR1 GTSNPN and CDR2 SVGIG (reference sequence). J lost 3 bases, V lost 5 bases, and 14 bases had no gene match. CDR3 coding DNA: TGTGCCTGGGTGGGGGTAGCGGGGCCGGACCACACCGGGGAGCTGTTTTTT. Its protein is CAWVGVAGPDHTGELFF.

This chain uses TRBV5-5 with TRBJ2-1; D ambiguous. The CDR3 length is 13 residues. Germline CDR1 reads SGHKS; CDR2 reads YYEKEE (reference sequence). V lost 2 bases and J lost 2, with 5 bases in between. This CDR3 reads CASSLLPYNEQFF. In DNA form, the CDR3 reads TGTGCCAGCAGCTTATTACCCTACAATGAGCAGTTCTTC. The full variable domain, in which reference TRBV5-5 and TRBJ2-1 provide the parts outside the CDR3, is DAGVTQSPTHLIKTRGQQVTLRCSPISGHKSVSWYQQVLGQGPQFIFQYYEKEERGRGNFPDRFSARQFPNYSSELNVNALLLGDSALYLCASSLLPYNEQFFGPGTRLTVL.